The 11 T cell receptor beta chains given below trace back to one sample, sequenced in a study of blood T cell repertoires in COVID-19. Clones were read by immunoSEQ multiplex PCR, and TCRdb kept only the in-frame ones, dropping some. The sample has approximately 200,000 clones, 75% to 90% seen once. Sequenced input: PBMCs or T cells enriched from blood (not recorded which). These receptors came from a middle-aged man who had recovered from COVID-19.

There are a few counts of this clone. The rearrangement links TRBV5-1 to TRBJ1-1; TRBD1 matches at 9 bases. There are 15 residues in the CDR3. Trimming cost V 1 base and J 1 base; bases outside gene matches: 2. CDR1 and CDR2 from the germline V gene are SGHRS and YFSETQ. The CDR3 region has the DNA TGCGCCAGCAGCTTGTCGGGACAGGGGAACACTGAAGCTTTCTTT. Its translation is CASSLSGQGNTEAFF.

The chain is built from TRBV30 and TRBJ2-7; TRBD2 is a possible D gene (6 bases). Germline CDR1 GTSNPN, CDR2 SVGIG (reference sequence). The CDR3 runs to 11 residues. V shed 4 bases and J shed 7 bases, with 11 bases lying between them. CDR3 nucleotides: TGTGCCTGGATGCGGGGAAGGGAGCAGTACTTC. It yields the protein CAWMRGREQYF.

CDR3 protein: CASSPGQGNEKLFF. The CDR3 DNA sequence: TGCGCCAGCAGCCCGGGACAGGGAAATGAAAAACTGTTTTTT. The V and J genes are TRBV5-1 and TRBJ1-4, with 9 positions matching TRBD1. This CDR3 has 14 residues. After removal of 4 bases from V and 5 bases from J, the junction contained 3 bases not matched to a gene. The germline gives CDR1 SGHRS, CDR2 YFSETQ.

The V call is TRBV7-9, the J call TRBJ2-5, with 9 bases identical to TRBD1. The CDR3 is 17 residues long. Germline loops: CDR1 SEHNR, CDR2 FQNEAQ (reference sequence). The J segment lost 3 bases and the V segment lost 3 bases, leaving 11 bases of the junction unmatched. The CDR3 loop is CASSLGTGGFREETQYF. As DNA, the CDR3 is TGTGCCAGCAGCTTGGGTACAGGGGGCTTTAGGGAAGAGACCCAGTACTTC. Filled out from reference TRBV7-9 and TRBJ2-5, the complete variable domain reads DTGVSQNPRHKITKRGQNVTFRCDPISEHNRLYWYRQTLGQGPEFLTYFQNEAQLEKSRLLSDRFSAERPKGSFSTLEIQRTEQGDSAMYLCASSLGTGGFREETQYFGPGTRLLVL.

The CDR3 DNA is TGTGCCAGCAGCGTAGGTGGTAGCGGGGCCCAAGAGACCCAGTACTTC. It codes for CASSVGGSGAQETQYF. The V call is TRBV9, the J call TRBJ2-5, with TRBD2 matching over 8 bases. This CDR3 has 16 amino acids. Trimming at V came to 0 bases and at J to 1 base, leaving 5 bases not matched to a gene. Germline V gives CDR1 SGDLS, CDR2 YYNGEE.

This clone came up a few times. The chain employs TRBV21-1 and TRBJ2-3; TRBD1 was called by the table and not checked on the DNA. TRBV21-1 is shown as a pseudogene. The CDR3 totals 13 residues. CDR3 nucleotide sequence: TGTGCCAGCAGCAAAAGACAGACCGATACGCAGTATTTT. Translated, it gives CASSKRQTDTQYF.

The gene calls are TRBV3-1 (or the pseudogene TRBV3-2) and TRBJ2-2, with a weak D call TRBD2 (5 bases). The V end lost 1 base, the J end lost 1 base, and 16 bases lay between the germline ends. This CDR3 has 18 residues. Germline V CDR1 and CDR2: LGHDT, YNNKEL (reference sequence). The CDR3 protein is CASSQVSPSAGNTGELFF. CDR3 nucleotides: TGTGCCAGCAGCCAAGTAAGCCCCTCGGCGGGGAACACCGGGGAGCTGTTTTTT.

The J gene is TRBJ1-1, the V gene TRBV19; the D gene is possibly TRBD1 (6 bases). Germline lookup yields CDR1 LNHDA and CDR2 SQIVND (reference sequence). This CDR3 comprises 15 residues. V was cut by 8 bases and J by 10 bases, with 26 bases left in between. The CDR3 region has the DNA TGTGCCAGTGTGAATCTGTTGGGGGCCCCCGGGGTAGCTTTCTTT. This gives the protein CASVNLLGAPGVAFF.

The V and J genes are TRBV29-1 and TRBJ2-7; D is perhaps TRBD1 (6 bases). The CDR3 runs to 16 residues. Looked up from germline, CDR1 is SQVTM and CDR2 is ANQGSEA. Deletions cut 5 bases from V and 0 bases from J, with 20 bases between. The CDR3 sequence: CSVQGDSGASSYEQYF. The CDR3 bases are TGCAGCGTTCAAGGCGATTCAGGGGCCTCCTCCTACGAGCAGTACTTC.

The chain links TRBV11-2 to TRBJ2-3; 11 bases are a match to TRBD2. Trimming took 5 bases from V and 5 from J; bases not matched to a gene: 12. This CDR3 has 17 amino acids. Germline V CDR1 and CDR2: SGHAT, FQNNGV. The CDR3 coding sequence is TGTGCCAGCAGCACATTCTTACTAGCGGGAGACGGAGATACGCAGTATTTT. This translates into CASSTFLLAGDGDTQYF.

The rearrangement joins TRBV11-1 to TRBJ2-7; 7 bases map to TRBD1. CDR3 size: 16 residues. The V and J ends lost 3 bases and 2 bases, in that order; junction bases with no gene match: 10. In germline, CDR1 is SGHAT, CDR2 FQDESV (reference sequence). The CDR3 DNA reads TGTGCCAGCAGCTTCCGAGCACGGGACAGCGCCTACGAGCAGTACTTC. Protein sequence: CASSFRARDSAYEQYF. Using reference TRBV11-1 and TRBJ2-7 for the parts outside the CDR3, the full variable domain is EAEVAQSPRYKITEKSQAVAFWCDPISGHATLYWYRQILGQGPELLVQFQDESVVDDSQLPKDRFSAERLKGVDSTLKIQPAELGDSAMYLCASSFRARDSAYEQYFGPGTRLTVT.